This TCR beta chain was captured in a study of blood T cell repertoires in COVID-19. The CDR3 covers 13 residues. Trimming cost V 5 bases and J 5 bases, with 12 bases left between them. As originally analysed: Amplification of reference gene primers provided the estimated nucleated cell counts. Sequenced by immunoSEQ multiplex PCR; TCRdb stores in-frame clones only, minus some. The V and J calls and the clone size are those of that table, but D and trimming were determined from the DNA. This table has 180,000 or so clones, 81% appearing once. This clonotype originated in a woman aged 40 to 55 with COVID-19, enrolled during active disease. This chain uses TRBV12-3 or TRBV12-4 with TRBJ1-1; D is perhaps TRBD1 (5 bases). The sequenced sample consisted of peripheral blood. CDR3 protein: CASSVLGGTEAFF. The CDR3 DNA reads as TGTGCCAGCAGTGTTTTGGGGGGAACTGAAGCTTTCTTT.